This TCR beta chain was sequenced in a study of blood T cell repertoires in COVID-19. Study overall: COVID-19 samples from acute and convalescent phases originated in the United States, Italy and Spain. From T cells, B-cell-depleted T cells, or PBMCs came the material, which was cDNA or gDNA.

Original methodology: Amplification from reference gene primers served as the basis for estimated nucleated cell counts. Repertoires were generated with immunoSEQ multiplex PCR, while TCRdb's copy carries only in-frame clones and drops some. V, J and clone size reflect that table, while D and trimming were determined from the DNA. The data contain some 120,000 clones, 70% to 90% of them seen just once; the ten biggest clones take up under 3%. V shed 4 bases and J shed 3 bases, with 12 bases lying between them. The germline CDR1 and CDR2 sequences are SGHDT and YYEEEE. This CDR3 region has 14 residues.

J is TRBJ2-3 and V is TRBV5-6, with D perhaps matching TRBD2 (6 bases). The sample was peripheral blood. The receptor comes from a man aged 25-45 years with acute or convalescent COVID-19. The CDR3 DNA reads TGTGCCAGCAGCCTGGAGCTAGCGACAGATACGCAGTATTTT. This encodes CASSLELATDTQYF.